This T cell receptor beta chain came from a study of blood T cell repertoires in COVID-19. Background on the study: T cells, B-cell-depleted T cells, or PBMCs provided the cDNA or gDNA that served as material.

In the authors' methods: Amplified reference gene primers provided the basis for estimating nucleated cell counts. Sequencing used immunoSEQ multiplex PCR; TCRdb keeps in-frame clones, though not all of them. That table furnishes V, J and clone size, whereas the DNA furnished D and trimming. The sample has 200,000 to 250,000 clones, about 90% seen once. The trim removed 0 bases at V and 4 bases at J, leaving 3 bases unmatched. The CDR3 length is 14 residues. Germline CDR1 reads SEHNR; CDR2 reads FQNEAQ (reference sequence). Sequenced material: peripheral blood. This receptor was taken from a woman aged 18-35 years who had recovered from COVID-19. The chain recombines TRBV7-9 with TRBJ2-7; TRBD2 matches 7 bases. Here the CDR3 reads CASSLAMGGYEQYF. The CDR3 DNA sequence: TGTGCCAGCAGCTTAGCGATGGGGGGGTACGAGCAGTACTTC.